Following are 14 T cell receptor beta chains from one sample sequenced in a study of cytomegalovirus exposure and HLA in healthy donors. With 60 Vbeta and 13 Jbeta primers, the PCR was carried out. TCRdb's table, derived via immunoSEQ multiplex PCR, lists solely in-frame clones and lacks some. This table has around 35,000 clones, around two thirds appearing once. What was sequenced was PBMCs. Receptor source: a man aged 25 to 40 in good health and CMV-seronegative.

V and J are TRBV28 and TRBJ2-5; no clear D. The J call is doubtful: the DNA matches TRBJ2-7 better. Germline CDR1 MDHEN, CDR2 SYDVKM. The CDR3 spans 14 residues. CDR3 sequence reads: CASSFPPSSYEQYF. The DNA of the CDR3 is TGTGCCAGCAGTTTCCCACCAAGCTCCTACGAGCAGTACTTC.

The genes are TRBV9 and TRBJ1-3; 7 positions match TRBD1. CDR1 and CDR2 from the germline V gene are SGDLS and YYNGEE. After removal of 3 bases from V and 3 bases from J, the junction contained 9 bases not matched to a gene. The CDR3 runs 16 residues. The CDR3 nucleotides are TGTGCCAGCAGCGCCACAACCGGGACAGTTGGAAACACCATATATTTT. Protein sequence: CASSATTGTVGNTIYF.

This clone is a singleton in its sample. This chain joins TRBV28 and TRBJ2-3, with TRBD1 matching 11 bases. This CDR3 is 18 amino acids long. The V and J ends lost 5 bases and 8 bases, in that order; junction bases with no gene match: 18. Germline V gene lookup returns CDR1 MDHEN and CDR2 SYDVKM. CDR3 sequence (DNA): TGTGCCAGCAGTGTACCGGGACAGGGGGATGTAGTGCTTAGTACGCAGTATTTT. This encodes CASSVPGQGDVVLSTQYF.

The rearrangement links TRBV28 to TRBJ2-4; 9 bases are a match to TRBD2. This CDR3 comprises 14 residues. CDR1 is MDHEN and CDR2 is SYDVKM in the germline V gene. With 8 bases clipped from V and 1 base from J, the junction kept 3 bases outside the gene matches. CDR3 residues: CASLAGAAKNIQYF. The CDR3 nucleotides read TGTGCCAGCTTAGCGGGAGCTGCCAAAAACATTCAGTACTTC.

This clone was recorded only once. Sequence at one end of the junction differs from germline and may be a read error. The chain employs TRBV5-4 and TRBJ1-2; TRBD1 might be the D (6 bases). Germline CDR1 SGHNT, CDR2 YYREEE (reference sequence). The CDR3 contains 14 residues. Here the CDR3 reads CASSLAARGYGYPF. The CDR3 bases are TGTGCCAGCAGCTTGGCGGCCAGGGGCTATGGCTACCCCTTC. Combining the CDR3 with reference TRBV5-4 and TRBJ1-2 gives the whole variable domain ETGVTQSPTHLIKTRGQQVTLRCSSQSGHNTVSWYQQALGQGPQFIFQYYREEENGRGNFPPRFSGLQFPNYSSELNVNALELDDSALYLCASSLAARGYGYPFGSGTRLTVV.

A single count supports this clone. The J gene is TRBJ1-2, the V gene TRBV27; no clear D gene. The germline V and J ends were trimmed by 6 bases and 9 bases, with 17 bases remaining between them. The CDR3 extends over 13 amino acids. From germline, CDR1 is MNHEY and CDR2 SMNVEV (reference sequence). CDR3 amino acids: CASSRGPGSSYTF. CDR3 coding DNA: TGTGCCAGCAGCCGCGGGCCTGGGTCGAGCTACACCTTC.

This chain's CDR3 is CASSPGGIPDTQYF. CDR3 DNA sequence: TGTGCCAGCAGCCCAGGGGGGATACCAGATACGCAGTATTTT. The rearrangement joins TRBV11-2 to TRBJ2-3, with D possibly TRBD1 on 7 matching bases. The CDR3 loop spans 14 amino acids. V was pared by 5 bases and J by 4 bases, with 13 bases between. CDR1 and CDR2 (germline): SGHAT, FQNNGV.

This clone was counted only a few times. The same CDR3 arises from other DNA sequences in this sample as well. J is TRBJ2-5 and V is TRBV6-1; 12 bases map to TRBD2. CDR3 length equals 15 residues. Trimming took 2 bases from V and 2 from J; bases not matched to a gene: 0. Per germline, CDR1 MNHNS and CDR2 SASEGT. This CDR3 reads CASSELAGGQETQYF. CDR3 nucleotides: TGTGCCAGCAGTGAACTAGCGGGAGGGCAAGAGACCCAGTACTTC.

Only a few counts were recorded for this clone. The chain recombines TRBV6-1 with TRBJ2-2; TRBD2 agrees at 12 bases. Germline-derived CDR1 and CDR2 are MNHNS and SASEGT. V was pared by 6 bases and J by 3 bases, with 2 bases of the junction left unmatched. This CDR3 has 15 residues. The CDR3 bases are TGTGCCAGCAGCCTAGCGGGGGGGGACACCGGGGAGCTGTTTTTT. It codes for CASSLAGGDTGELFF.

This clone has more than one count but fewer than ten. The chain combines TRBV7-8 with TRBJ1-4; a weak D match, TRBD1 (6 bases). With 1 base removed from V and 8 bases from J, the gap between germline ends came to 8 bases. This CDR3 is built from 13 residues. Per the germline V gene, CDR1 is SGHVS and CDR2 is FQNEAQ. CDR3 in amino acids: CASSLDGGEKLFF. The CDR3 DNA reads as TGTGCCAGCAGCTTAGATGGGGGCGAAAAACTGTTTTTT.

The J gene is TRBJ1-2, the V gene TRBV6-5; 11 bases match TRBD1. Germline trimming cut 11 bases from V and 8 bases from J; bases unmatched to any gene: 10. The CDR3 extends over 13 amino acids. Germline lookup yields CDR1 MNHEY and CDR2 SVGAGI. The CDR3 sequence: CACKPGQGAGYTF. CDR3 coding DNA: TGTGCCTGTAAGCCTGGACAGGGGGCCGGCTACACCTTC.

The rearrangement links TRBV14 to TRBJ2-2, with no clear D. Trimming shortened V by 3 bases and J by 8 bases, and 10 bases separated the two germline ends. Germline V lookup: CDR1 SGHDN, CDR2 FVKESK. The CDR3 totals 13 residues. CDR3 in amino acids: CASSQIPAGELFF. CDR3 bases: TGTGCCAGCAGCCAGATCCCCGCGGGGGAGCTGTTTTTT.

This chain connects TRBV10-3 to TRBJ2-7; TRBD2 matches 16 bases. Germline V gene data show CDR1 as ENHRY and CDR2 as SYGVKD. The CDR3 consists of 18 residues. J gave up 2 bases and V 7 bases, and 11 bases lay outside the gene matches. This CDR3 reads CAIKDPGLAGGRTYEQYF. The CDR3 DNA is TGTGCCATCAAGGACCCGGGACTAGCGGGAGGGAGGACCTACGAGCAGTACTTC.

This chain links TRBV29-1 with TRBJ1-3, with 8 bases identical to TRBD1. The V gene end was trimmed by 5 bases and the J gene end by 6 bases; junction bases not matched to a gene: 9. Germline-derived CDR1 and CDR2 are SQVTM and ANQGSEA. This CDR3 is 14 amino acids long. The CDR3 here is CSVRDRGVSNTIYF. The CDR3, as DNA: TGCAGCGTTCGCGACAGGGGCGTTTCAAACACCATATATTTT.